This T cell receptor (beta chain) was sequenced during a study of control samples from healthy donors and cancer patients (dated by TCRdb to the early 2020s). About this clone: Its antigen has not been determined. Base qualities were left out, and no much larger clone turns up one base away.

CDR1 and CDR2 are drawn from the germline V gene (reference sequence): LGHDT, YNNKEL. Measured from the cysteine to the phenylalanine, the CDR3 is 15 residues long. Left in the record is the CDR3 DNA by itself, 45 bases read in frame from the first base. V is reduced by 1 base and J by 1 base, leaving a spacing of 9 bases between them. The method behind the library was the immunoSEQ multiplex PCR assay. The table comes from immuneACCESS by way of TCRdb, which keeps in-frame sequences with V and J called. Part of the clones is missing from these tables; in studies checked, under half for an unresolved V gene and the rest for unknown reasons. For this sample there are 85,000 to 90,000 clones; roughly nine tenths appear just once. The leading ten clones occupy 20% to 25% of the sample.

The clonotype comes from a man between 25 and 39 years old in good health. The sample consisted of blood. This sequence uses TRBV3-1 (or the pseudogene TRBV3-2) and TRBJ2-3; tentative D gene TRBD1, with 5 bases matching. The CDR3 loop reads CASSQGLGGTDTQYF. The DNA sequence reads TGTGCCAGCAGCCAAGGCCTAGGGGGCACAGATACGCAGTATTTT.